This T cell receptor beta chain came from a study of cytomegalovirus exposure and HLA in healthy donors. Across the whole study: Researchers previously reported finding fewer than 120 million unique TCR beta sequences from about 170 million T cells. Study-level findings and limits: Further analysis, carried out later, found HLA-associated TCR beta chains more clonally expanded than equally common other chains. Researchers catalogued roughly 150 TCR beta chains as cytomegalovirus-associated. In an earlier analysis, in 620 or so donors, most V segments appeared productive either ~87% or ~30% of the time.

Note on this clone: What it binds is not known.

The PCR was carried out with 60 Vbeta primers and 13 Jbeta primers. Repertoires were generated with immunoSEQ multiplex PCR, while TCRdb's copy carries only in-frame clones and drops some. Among roughly 190,000 clones listed, around 88% were seen once. CDR3 length: 15 residues. Germline CDR1 MNHEY, CDR2 SMNVEV (reference sequence). Trimming at V came to 1 base and at J to 9 bases, leaving 6 bases not matched to a gene. The rearrangement links TRBV27 to TRBJ2-1; 10 bases fit TRBD1. Sequencing used PBMCs. This clonotype was sampled from a man aged 35-49 years in good health and CMV-seropositive. CDR3 in amino acids: CASSLWTGGNGEQFF. The CDR3 DNA reads as TGTGCCAGCAGTTTATGGACAGGGGGGAACGGTGAGCAGTTCTTC.